This record covers a single T cell receptor beta chain. V gave up 5 bases and J gave up 2 bases, with 10 bases separating them. Germline V lookup: CDR1 PRHDT, CDR2 FYEKMQ (reference sequence). The CDR3 has 15 residues. Assay: immunoSEQ multiplex PCR; the TCRdb copy retains only in-frame clones and omits some. The repertoire holds tens of thousands of clones, with 70% to 90% as singletons. The sample originates from a study of OX40 agonist ivuxolimab in advanced cancers. The sequenced sample was CD4+ or CD8+ T cells sorted from blood, obtained in a trial of the OX40 agonist ivuxolimab. The rearrangement joins TRBV13 to TRBJ2-6; a weak D match, TRBD2 (5 bases). The TCR originated in an adult with an advanced solid tumor such as melanoma, head and neck, liver or kidney cancer. The CDR3 DNA follows: TGTGCCAGCAGCCCCGCGGGTACTGGGGCCAACGTCCTGACTTTC. Translating it yields CASSPAGTGANVLTF.